One sample yielded the 9 T cell receptor beta chains listed below, sequenced in a study of cytotoxic CD8 clonotypes in ibrutinib-treated CLL. Produced via immunoSEQ multiplex PCR; TCRdb's table is partial and in-frame only. The table lists 30,000 to 40,000 clones, about 70% of them singletons. This sample comprised PBMCs, obtained before ibrutinib treatment. The receptor source for this set is a human donor with chronic lymphocytic leukemia.

This clone has just a few counts. The chain has TRBV19 and TRBJ2-7; D is possibly TRBD1 (6 bases). Germline assignment: CDR1 LNHDA and CDR2 SQIVND (reference sequence). Trimming stripped 3 bases from V and 3 bases from J, with 12 bases between. This CDR3 is 14 amino acids long. The CDR3 DNA follows: TGTGCCAGTAGTATCCTCCCAGGGGACTACGAGCAGTACTTC. Protein: CASSILPGDYEQYF.

This clone was observed a handful of times. The chain recombines TRBV29-1 with TRBJ2-1; D uncertain. The CDR3 has 13 residues. Germline assignment: CDR1 SQVTM and CDR2 ANQGSEA. V dropped 7 bases and J dropped 9 bases, with 19 bases sitting between them. CDR3 DNA: TGCAGCGCCTCGGGCTCCGCAGGCGGTGAGCAGTTCTTC. Protein product: CSASGSAGGEQFF.

The chain combines TRBV6-4 with TRBJ1-3; possible D gene TRBD1, 5 bases. The germline V gene has CDR1 MRHNA and CDR2 SNTAGT. This CDR3 contains 16 residues. The ends were cut back, 2 bases at V and 0 bases at J, with 11 bases in the middle. The CDR3 region has the DNA TGTGCCAGCAGTGACCGCAGGGACCTCTCTGGAAACACCATATATTTT. Translating gives CASSDRRDLSGNTIYF.

This clone counts as medium-sized (0.01 to 0.1%). This chain's CDR3 is CASSLVLAGEGNEQFF. CDR3 nucleotide sequence: TGTGCCAGCAGCTTAGTACTAGCGGGGGAGGGGAATGAGCAGTTCTTC. The rearrangement uses TRBV7-9 and TRBJ2-1, with 11 bases aligning to TRBD2. This CDR3 is built from 16 residues. The V and J ends lost 1 base and 7 bases, in that order; junction bases with no gene match: 6. In germline, CDR1 is SEHNR, CDR2 FQNEAQ (reference sequence).

The chain employs TRBV28 and TRBJ1-2; D is ambiguous. This CDR3 contains 13 residues. Germline values: CDR1 MDHEN, CDR2 SYDVKM. The V end lost 7 bases, the J end lost 0 bases, and 9 bases lay between the germline ends. In DNA, the CDR3 is TGTGCCAGCACAAAGCGGACTAACTATGGCTACACCTTC. This sequence encodes CASTKRTNYGYTF.

V gene TRBV7-9 combines with J gene TRBJ1-4; no firm D call. The CDR3 loop spans 15 amino acids. V lost 2 bases to trimming and J lost 7 bases, with 14 bases between them. The germline V gene has CDR1 SEHNR and CDR2 FQNEAQ (reference sequence). The CDR3, as DNA: TGTGCCAGCAGCTTATATAGAGGGATGGGTGAAAAACTGTTTTTT. This gives the protein CASSLYRGMGEKLFF.

V and J are TRBV7-9 and TRBJ2-7; 14 nucleotides align to TRBD2. After removal of 4 bases from V and 6 bases from J, the junction contained 14 bases not matched to a gene. Per the germline V gene, CDR1 is SEHNR and CDR2 is FQNEAQ (reference sequence). The CDR3 covers 18 residues. CDR3 coding DNA: TGTGCCAGCAGCTCGACTAGCCAGGGACTAGCGGGAGTGGGCGAGCAGTACTTC. This translates into CASSSTSQGLAGVGEQYF.

The chain links TRBV9 to TRBJ2-7; D gene ambiguous. Trimming cost V 0 bases and J 0 bases, with 10 bases left between them. Per the germline V gene, CDR1 is SGDLS and CDR2 is YYNGEE. This CDR3 comprises 15 residues. This CDR3 reads CASSVDLGRSYEQYF. CDR3 nucleotides: TGTGCCAGCAGCGTAGATTTGGGTCGCTCCTACGAGCAGTACTTC.

The genes are TRBV27 and TRBJ2-7, with 12 bases lining up with TRBD1. J was trimmed by 6 bases and V by 1 base; bases with no gene match: 4. Per the germline V gene, CDR1 is MNHEY and CDR2 is SMNVEV (reference sequence). CDR3 length: 15 residues. DNA of the CDR3: TGTGCCAGCAGTTTATGGGGACAGGGGGCAGGCGAGCAGTACTTC. It codes for CASSLWGQGAGEQYF.